This TCR beta chain was profiled in a study of blood T cell repertoires in COVID-19. On the study more broadly: Whether acute or convalescent, the COVID-19 samples came from the United States, Italy and Spain. PBMCs, B-cell-depleted T cells, or T cells were the source of the cDNA or gDNA that made up the material.

In the authors' methods: It was from reference gene primer amplification that nucleated cell counts were estimated. Method: immunoSEQ multiplex PCR; TCRdb's copy keeps in-frame clones and lacks some. V and J calls and clone size are those listed in that table; D and trimming were worked out from the DNA. Of 150,000 to 200,000 clones in the sample, about nine tenths were seen once. The Seattle patients, enrolled during active infection, were followed longitudinally. Trimming took off 5 bases at V and 0 bases at J, with 13 bases between the two ends. Germline assignment: CDR1 SEHNR and CDR2 FQNEAQ (reference sequence). The CDR3 has 15 residues.

The specimen was peripheral blood. This TCR was recovered from a man between 18 and 35 years old with COVID-19, enrolled during active disease. This chain joins TRBV7-9 and TRBJ1-2; tentatively, D is TRBD1 (6 bases). This CDR3 reads CASSPAGVTNYGYTF. The CDR3 DNA reads TGTGCCAGCAGCCCCGCAGGGGTCACTAACTATGGCTACACCTTC.